This TCR beta chain was profiled in a study of blood T cells in healthy people across ages. Study in general: Per every two T cells, about one barcoded beta molecule was captured by template switching.

V shed 10 bases and J 0 bases; nucleotides not matched to a gene: 10. The V gene's germline CDR1 is SNHLY and CDR2 FYNNEI. This CDR3 has 17 amino acids. Through a sample-barcoded 5' primer and a J-beta primer mix, a second PCR was run for roughly 7 to 11 cycles. Tagging of each cDNA molecule was performed by a template-switch adaptor with 12 random nucleotides. A minimum of 2.5 million CDR3-containing paired-end reads was obtained for each sample. TCRdb recomputed calls from the 5' RACE reads with MiXCR, one row per CDR3 protein. The data contain about 640,000 distinct CDR3 sequences, about 54% of them singletons.

The sequenced sample was blood. The receptor's source is a man in his 60s in good health. The J gene is TRBJ2-6, the V gene TRBV2; 9 bases are shared with TRBD1. CDR3 coding DNA: TGTGCCACTCCCCGGGGGACAGGGTTCTCTGGGGCCAACGTCCTGACTTTC. Protein sequence: CATPRGTGFSGANVLTF.